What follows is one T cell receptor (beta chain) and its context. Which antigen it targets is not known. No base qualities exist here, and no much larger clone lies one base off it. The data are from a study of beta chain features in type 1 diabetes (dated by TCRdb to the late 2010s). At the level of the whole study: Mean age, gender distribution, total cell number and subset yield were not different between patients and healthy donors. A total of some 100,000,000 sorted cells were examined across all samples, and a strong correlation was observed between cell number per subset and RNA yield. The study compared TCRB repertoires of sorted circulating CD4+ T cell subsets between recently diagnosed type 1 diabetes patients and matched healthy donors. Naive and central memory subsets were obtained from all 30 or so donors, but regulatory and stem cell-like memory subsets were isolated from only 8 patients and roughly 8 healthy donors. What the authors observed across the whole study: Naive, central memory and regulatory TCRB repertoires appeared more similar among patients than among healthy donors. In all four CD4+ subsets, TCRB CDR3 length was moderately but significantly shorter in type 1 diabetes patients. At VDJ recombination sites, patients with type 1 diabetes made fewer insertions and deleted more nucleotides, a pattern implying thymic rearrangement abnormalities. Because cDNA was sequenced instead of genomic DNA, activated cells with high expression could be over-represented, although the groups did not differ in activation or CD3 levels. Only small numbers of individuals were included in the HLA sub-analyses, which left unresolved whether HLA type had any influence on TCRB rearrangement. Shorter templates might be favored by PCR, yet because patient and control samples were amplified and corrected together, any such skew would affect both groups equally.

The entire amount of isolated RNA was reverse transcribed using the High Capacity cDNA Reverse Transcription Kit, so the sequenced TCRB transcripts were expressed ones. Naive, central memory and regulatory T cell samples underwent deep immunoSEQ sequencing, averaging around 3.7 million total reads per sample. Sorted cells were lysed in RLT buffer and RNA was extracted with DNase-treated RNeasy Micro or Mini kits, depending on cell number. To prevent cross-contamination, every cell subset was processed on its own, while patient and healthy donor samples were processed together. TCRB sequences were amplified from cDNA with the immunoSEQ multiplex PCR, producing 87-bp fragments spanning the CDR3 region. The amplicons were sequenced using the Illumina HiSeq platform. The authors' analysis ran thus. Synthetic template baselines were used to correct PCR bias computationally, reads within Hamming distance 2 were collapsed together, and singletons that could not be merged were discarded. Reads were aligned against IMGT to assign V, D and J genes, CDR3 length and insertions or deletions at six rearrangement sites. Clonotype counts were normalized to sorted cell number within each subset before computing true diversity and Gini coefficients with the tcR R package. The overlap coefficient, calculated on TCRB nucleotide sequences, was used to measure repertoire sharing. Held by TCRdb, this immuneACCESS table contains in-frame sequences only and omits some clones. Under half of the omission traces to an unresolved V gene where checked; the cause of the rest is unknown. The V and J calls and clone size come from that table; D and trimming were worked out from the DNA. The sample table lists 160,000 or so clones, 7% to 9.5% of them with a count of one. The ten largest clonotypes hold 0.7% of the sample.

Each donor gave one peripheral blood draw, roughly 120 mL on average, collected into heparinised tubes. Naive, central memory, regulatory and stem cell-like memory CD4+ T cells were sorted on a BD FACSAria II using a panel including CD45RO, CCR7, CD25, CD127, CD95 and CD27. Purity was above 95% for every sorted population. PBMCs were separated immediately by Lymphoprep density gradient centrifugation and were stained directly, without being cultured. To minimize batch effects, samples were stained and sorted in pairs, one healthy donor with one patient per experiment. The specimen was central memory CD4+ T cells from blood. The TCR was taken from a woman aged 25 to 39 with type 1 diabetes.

The nucleotide sequence is given as TGTGCCAGCGACCGGACAGGGGATTCCGGGGGCTACACCTTC. Its coded protein is CASDRTGDSGGYTF. The sequence links TRBV18 to TRBJ1-2; TRBD1 agrees with 9 junctional bases. The CDR3, from cysteine to phenylalanine, totals 14 residues. Just CDR3 DNA is preserved here, 42 bases in frame from base 1. Taken from the germline V gene, the CDR1 and CDR2 loops are KGHSH and LQKENI. V lost 8 bases and J lost 8 bases, and the count of bases not matched to a germline gene is 12.